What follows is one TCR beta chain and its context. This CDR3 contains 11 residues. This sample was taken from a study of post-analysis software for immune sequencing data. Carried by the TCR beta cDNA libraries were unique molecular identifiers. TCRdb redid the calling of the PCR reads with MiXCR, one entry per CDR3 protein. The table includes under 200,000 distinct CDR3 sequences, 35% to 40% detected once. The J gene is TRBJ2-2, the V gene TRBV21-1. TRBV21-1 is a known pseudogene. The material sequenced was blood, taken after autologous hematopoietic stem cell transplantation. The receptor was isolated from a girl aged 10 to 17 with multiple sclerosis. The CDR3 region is CASTHTGELFF. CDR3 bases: TGTGCCAGCACCCACACCGGGGAGCTGTTTTTT.